This TCR beta chain was sequenced during a study of Graves' ophthalmopathy and Graves' hyperthyroidism. Germline CDR1 and CDR2: MNHEY and SVGAGI. This CDR3 region has 12 residues. V was cut by 7 bases and J by 7 bases, with 13 bases left in between. Amplified material comprised TCR beta CDR3 regions derived from RNA transcripts. Following a first-round RT-PCR that used HTBI primers, a second-round multiplex PCR was carried out. One entry per CDR3 protein, called by TCRdb with MiXCR from the multiplex PCR reads. The sample shows over a million distinct CDR3 sequences, 36% of them seen only once. The J gene is TRBJ1-1, the V gene TRBV6-5, with D unclear. Sequencing was done on a sample of peripheral blood or thyroid tissue (not recorded which). The clonotype was recovered from an adult man with Graves' hyperthyroidism. The CDR3 is CASISESFEAFF. The CDR3 DNA sequence: TGTGCCAGCATTTCGGAGTCTTTTGAAGCTTTCTTT.